This entry lists 18 T cell receptor beta chains sequenced from one sample in a study of vaccination and CD4 T cells after COVID-19. The sample's treatment: roughly 10-day PBMC culture with coronavirus spike peptide pools or control peptides (ViraFEST assay). Gathered ahead of the COVID-19 pandemic (2011-2018) were the CD4+ T cells of the unexposed donor. The antigens of these receptors remain unknown. Sequencing of DNA taken from cultured CD4+ T cells relied on the Oncomine TCR Beta short-read assay. TCRdb re-derived calls from the PCR reads in MiXCR, one entry per CDR3 protein. The sample lists 4,500 to 5,000 distinct CDR3 sequences; 50% to 70% were seen once. Sequencing used CD4+ T cells from blood, cultured in vitro. These receptor sequences come from a human donor in good health.

The chain recombines TRBV18 with TRBJ1-5, with D possibly matching TRBD1 (5 bases). Germline values: CDR1 KGHSH, CDR2 LQKENI. The V end was cut by 3 bases, the J end by 2 bases, with 14 bases between. The CDR3 runs to 16 residues. In DNA form, the CDR3 reads TGTGCCAGCTCACCTAGTCAGGGCGGCCGCAATCAGCCCCAGCATTTT. This encodes CASSPSQGGRNQPQHF.

This chain links TRBV27 with TRBJ1-4, with 9 positions matching TRBD1. The CDR3 totals 15 residues. Germline loops: CDR1 MNHEY, CDR2 SMNVEV (reference sequence). The J segment lost 9 bases and the V segment lost 8 bases, leaving 13 bases of the junction unmatched. The CDR3 protein is CASAKMGDRAKKLFF. In nucleotides, the CDR3 is TGTGCCAGCGCAAAAATGGGGGACAGGGCGAAAAAACTGTTTTTT.

The chain is built from TRBV6-1 and TRBJ1-1, with unresolved D. Germline V gene data show CDR1 as MNHNS and CDR2 as SASEGT. Deletions cut 4 bases from V and 3 bases from J, with 6 bases between. The CDR3 spans 12 residues. The CDR3 DNA reads as TGTGCCAGCAGTGGGGTTTACACTGAAGCTTTCTTT. Encoded protein: CASSGVYTEAFF.

This clonotype turned up a few times. This chain connects TRBV30 to TRBJ1-6; no clear D. Germline V gives CDR1 GTSNPN, CDR2 SVGIG (reference sequence). The CDR3 runs 15 residues. V dropped 2 bases and J dropped 8 bases, with 16 bases sitting between them. As DNA, the CDR3 is TGTGCCTGGAGTCCATACACGGGCGGGGATTCACCCCTCCACTTT. The encoded protein is CAWSPYTGGDSPLHF.

The rearrangement links TRBV20-1 to TRBJ1-1; D unresolved. Germline CDR1 is DFQATT and CDR2 is SNEGSKA (reference sequence). The CDR3 has 13 amino acids. V lost 3 bases to trimming and J lost 3 bases, with 11 bases between them. The CDR3 nucleotides read TGCAGTGCTAGCCAGCCAACGGACACTGAAGCTTTCTTT. It specifies CSASQPTDTEAFF.

The J gene is TRBJ2-7, the V gene TRBV6-2 or TRBV6-3, with 10 bases aligning to TRBD1. The V segment lost 6 bases and the J segment 2 bases; nucleotides outside the gene matches: 10. This CDR3 is built from 16 residues. Germline values: CDR1 MNHEY, CDR2 SVGEGT. The CDR3 DNA reads TGTGCCAGCAGCAGACTAGGACAGGGGGTTACCTACGAGCAGTACTTC. Amino acids: CASSRLGQGVTYEQYF.

This clonotype has only a few counts. The V call is TRBV7-6, the J call TRBJ1-1, with a tentative D call TRBD1 (5 bases). The germline CDR1 and CDR2 sequences are SGHVS and FNYEAQ. The CDR3 consists of 13 residues. V shed 0 bases and J shed 5 bases, with 7 bases lying between them. The CDR3 DNA follows: TGTGCCAGCAGCTTAGCCAGGGAAACTGAAGCTTTCTTT. Protein: CASSLARETEAFF.

The chain employs TRBV25-1 and TRBJ1-4; no definite D call. The V gene's germline CDR1 is MGHDK and CDR2 SYGVNS. V shed 8 bases and J shed 5 bases, with 6 bases lying between them. The CDR3 consists of 11 residues. CDR3 nucleotide sequence: TGTGCCAGCGGAGTAAATGAAAAACTGTTTTTT. Protein: CASGVNEKLFF. The whole variable domain, remainder taken from reference TRBV25-1 and TRBJ1-4, is EADIYQTPRYLVIGTGKKITLECSQTMGHDKMYWYQQDPGMELHLIHYSYGVNSTEKGDLSSESTVSRIRTEHFPLTLESARPSHTSQYLCASGVNEKLFFGSGTQLSVL.

Remarks on this clonotype: At one end, the junction sequence differs from germline, possibly due to a read error. The V call is TRBV20-1, the J call TRBJ2-5, with D unresolved. CDR3 length equals 15 residues. CDR1 and CDR2 (germline): DFQATT, SNEGSKA (reference sequence). CDR3 in amino acids: CSARGNFISQETQYF. In DNA, the CDR3 is TGCAGTGCGAGAGGAAATTTTATAAGCCAAGAGACCCAGTACTTC.

The chain employs TRBV30 and TRBJ1-1; D perhaps matches TRBD1 (6 bases). CDR3 size: 16 residues. Germline CDR1 and CDR2: GTSNPN and SVGIG (reference sequence). The ends were cut back, 0 bases at V and 2 bases at J, with 16 bases in the middle. As DNA, the CDR3 is TGTGCCTGGAGTGTATTGACGGGGGGGCCTAACACTGAAGCTTTCTTT. This encodes CAWSVLTGGPNTEAFF.

The CDR3 region is CSASYLGHNQPQHF. The CDR3 DNA follows: TGCAGTGCTAGTTATCTGGGCCACAATCAGCCCCAGCATTTT. The chain recombines TRBV20-1 with TRBJ1-5; D uncertain. Germline V gene sequence: CDR1 DFQATT, CDR2 SNEGSKA (reference sequence). Trimming shortened V by 3 bases and J by 3 bases, and 12 bases separated the two germline ends. The CDR3 is made up of 14 amino acids.

V usage is TRBV6-2 or TRBV6-3 and J usage is TRBJ2-4, with 11 bases aligning to TRBD1. Germline-derived CDR1 and CDR2 are MNHEY and SVGEGT. J lost 0 bases, V lost 4 bases, and 5 bases had no gene match. This CDR3 spans 17 amino acids. The CDR3 DNA follows: TGTGCCAGCAGTTCTCCGGACAGGGGGCTAGCCAAAAACATTCAGTACTTC. Protein product: CASSSPDRGLAKNIQYF.

The rearrangement joins TRBV6-7 to TRBJ1-6, with D maybe TRBD1 (6 bases). TRBV6-7 is sorted into the ORF group, with uncertain function. CDR3 length: 17 amino acids. V lost 8 bases, J lost 0 bases, and 17 bases lay in between. In DNA form, the CDR3 reads TGTGCCAGCTTGCTAAAATCGGACAGCTCCTATAATTCACCCCTCCACTTT. It yields the protein CASLLKSDSSYNSPLHF.

The chain couples TRBV20-1 to TRBJ1-5; 7 positions agree with TRBD1. V shed 2 bases and J 6 bases; nucleotides not matched to a gene: 4. Germline loops: CDR1 DFQATT, CDR2 SNEGSKA (reference sequence). The CDR3 consists of 13 residues. CDR3 loop: CSARTGAGQPQHF. In DNA, the CDR3 is TGCAGTGCTAGAACAGGGGCGGGTCAGCCCCAGCATTTT.

This chain uses TRBV7-9 with TRBJ1-3; no definite D call. Germline lookup yields CDR1 SEHNR and CDR2 FQNEAQ (reference sequence). The V and J ends lost 3 bases and 0 bases respectively, with 6 bases between them. The CDR3 runs 14 residues. The chain's CDR3 is CASSFWGSGNTIYF. The CDR3 nucleotides are TGTGCCAGCAGCTTCTGGGGCTCTGGAAACACCATATATTTT.

The rearrangement uses TRBV7-9 and TRBJ1-5, with a possible D match to TRBD1 (6 bases). The ends were cut back, 4 bases at V and 8 bases at J, with 12 bases in the middle. The V gene's germline CDR1 is SEHNR and CDR2 FQNEAQ (reference sequence). The length of the CDR3 is 13 residues. CDR3 in DNA: TGTGCCAGCAGCTCCGGACAGTTTAAGCCCCAGCATTTT. It codes for CASSSGQFKPQHF.

This clonotype was seen a few times. The CDR3 region has the DNA TGCAGTGCTAGAGACGGGGTACTTTATGGCTACACCTTC. Protein sequence: CSARDGVLYGYTF. The V gene is TRBV20-1, the J gene TRBJ1-2; D is unresolved. This CDR3 region has 13 residues. CDR1 DFQATT and CDR2 SNEGSKA come from the germline V gene (reference sequence). The V end was cut by 0 bases, the J end by 5 bases, with 10 bases between.

The chain employs TRBV6-4 and TRBJ2-7; D perhaps matches TRBD1 (6 bases). The CDR3 consists of 13 residues. The ends were cut back, 6 bases at V and 9 bases at J, with 18 bases in the middle. Germline V CDR1 and CDR2: MRHNA, SNTAGT. The CDR3 protein is CASSSEQGTVQYF. CDR3 nucleotide sequence: TGTGCCAGCAGCTCTGAACAGGGTACCGTGCAGTACTTC.